This T cell receptor beta chain stems from a study of cytomegalovirus exposure and HLA in healthy donors. Concerning this clone: What it binds is not known.

Study-wide points: More clonal expansion characterized HLA-associated TCR beta chains than equally common others in a later analysis. HLA alleles showed associations with fewer than 20,000 TCR beta sequences in a later analysis, at a 0.05 false discovery rate. Across HLA loci, a later analysis found differing TCR association rates, with DRB1 most and HLA-C fewest.

With 60 Vbeta and 13 Jbeta primers, the PCR was carried out. Only in-frame clones appear in the TCRdb table, and some are missing; sequencing was by immunoSEQ multiplex PCR. Of about 94,000 clones detected, more than 65% appear once; the ten largest clones hold about a tenth. The sample taken for sequencing was PBMCs. This clonotype was sampled from a human donor in good health.

For the CDR3, the DNA is TGTGCCAGCTCACAAGGGGTCGGGGAGACCCAGTACTTC. Encoded protein: CASSQGVGETQYF. This chain connects TRBV18 to TRBJ2-5, with a possible D match to TRBD1 (5 bases). V was clipped by 4 bases and J by 5 bases, with 11 bases between them. Germline assignment: CDR1 KGHSH and CDR2 LQKENI. The CDR3 length is 13 residues.